The present entry profiles one T cell receptor beta chain with its context. The antigen is unknown. V shed 6 bases and J 0 bases; nucleotides not matched to a gene: 17. CDR1 and CDR2 (germline): LNHDA, SQIVND (reference sequence). There are 20 residues in the CDR3. The sample belongs to a study of cytomegalovirus exposure and HLA in healthy donors. Study observations and caveats: With high specificity and sensitivity, the classifier reportedly diagnosed cytomegalovirus status.

TCRdb's copy holds only in-frame clones and misses some; the assay was immunoSEQ multiplex PCR. In the table there are fewer than 150,000 clones, around 90% of which are singletons. The sequence was obtained from a man younger than 35 in good health and CMV-seropositive. The material sequenced was PBMCs. The rearrangement joins TRBV19 to TRBJ2-1; 10 bases agree with TRBD2. The CDR3 DNA is TGTGCCAGTAGGGATTCAGCGGGAGGGGTATTAATAGACTCCTACAATGAGCAGTTCTTC. Encoded protein: CASRDSAGGVLIDSYNEQFF. Using reference TRBV19 and TRBJ2-1 for the parts outside the CDR3, the full variable domain is DGGITQSPKYLFRKEGQNVTLSCEQNLNHDAMYWYRQDPGQGLRLIYYSQIVNDFQKGDIAEGYSVSREKKESFPLTVTSAQKNPTAFYLCASRDSAGGVLIDSYNEQFFGPGTRLTVL.